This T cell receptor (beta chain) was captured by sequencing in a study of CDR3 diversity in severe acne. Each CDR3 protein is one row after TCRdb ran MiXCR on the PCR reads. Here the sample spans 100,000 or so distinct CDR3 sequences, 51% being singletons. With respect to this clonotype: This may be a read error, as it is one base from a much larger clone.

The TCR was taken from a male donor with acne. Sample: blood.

CDR3 region: CARSEGDYGYTF. CDR3 sequence (DNA): TGTGCCAGAAGTGAAGGCGACTATGGCTACACCTTC. This sequence joins TRBV2 and TRBJ1-2; no definite D call. The length of the CDR3 is 12 residues. The V gene's germline CDR1 is SNHLY and CDR2 FYNNEI.